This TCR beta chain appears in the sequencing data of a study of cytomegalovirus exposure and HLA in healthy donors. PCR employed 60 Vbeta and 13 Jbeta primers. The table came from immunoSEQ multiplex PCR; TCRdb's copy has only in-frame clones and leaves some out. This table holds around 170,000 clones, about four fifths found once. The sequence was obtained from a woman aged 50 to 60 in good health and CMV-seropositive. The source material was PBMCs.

CDR3 in amino acids: CASSYATGSTEAFF. DNA for the CDR3: TGTGCCAGCAGTTACGCGACAGGGAGCACTGAAGCTTTCTTT. The rearrangement links TRBV6-5 to TRBJ1-1; 7 bases match TRBD1. CDR1 is MNHEY, CDR2 SVGAGI, per germline. J was trimmed by 4 bases and V by 2 bases; bases with no gene match: 4. This CDR3 contains 14 residues.